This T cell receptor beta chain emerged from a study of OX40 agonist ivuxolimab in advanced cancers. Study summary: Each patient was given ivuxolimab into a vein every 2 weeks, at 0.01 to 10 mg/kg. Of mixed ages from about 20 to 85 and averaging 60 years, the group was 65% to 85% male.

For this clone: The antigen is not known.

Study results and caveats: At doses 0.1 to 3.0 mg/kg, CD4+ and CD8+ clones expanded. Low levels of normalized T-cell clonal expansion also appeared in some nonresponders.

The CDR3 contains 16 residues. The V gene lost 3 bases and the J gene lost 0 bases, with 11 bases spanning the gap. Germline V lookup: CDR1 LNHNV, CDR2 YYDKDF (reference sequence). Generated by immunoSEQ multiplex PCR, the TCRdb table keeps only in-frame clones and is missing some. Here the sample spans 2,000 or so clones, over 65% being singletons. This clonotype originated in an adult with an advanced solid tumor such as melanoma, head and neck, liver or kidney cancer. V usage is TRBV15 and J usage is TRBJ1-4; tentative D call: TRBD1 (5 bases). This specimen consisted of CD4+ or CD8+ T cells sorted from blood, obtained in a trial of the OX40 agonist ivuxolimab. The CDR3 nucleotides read TGTGCCACCAGCAGCGGGACCGCCCCAACTAATGAAAAACTGTTTTTT. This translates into CATSSGTAPTNEKLFF.